This T cell receptor beta chain derives from a study of blood T cell repertoires in COVID-19. Study information: From T cells, B-cell-depleted T cells, or PBMCs came the material, which was cDNA or gDNA.

In this sample, this clone turned up a few times. Germline loops: CDR1 GTSNPN, CDR2 SVGIG (reference sequence). The CDR3 loop spans 15 amino acids. With 5 bases removed from V and 8 bases from J, the gap between germline ends came to 24 bases. Seattle enrolled patients during active infection and tracked them longitudinally. Libraries were prepared by immunoSEQ multiplex PCR; TCRdb keeps only in-frame clonotypes and omits some of them. The data contain a few hundred thousand clones, 70% to 90% of them seen just once; the ten biggest clones take up around an eighth. The genes are TRBV30 and TRBJ1-2, with D unresolved. Sequencing was performed on peripheral blood. This clonotype originated in a woman in her 50s with COVID-19, enrolled during active disease. In nucleotides, the CDR3 is TGTGCCTGGTCCCCATCCGGGGTAATTTCGAGAGGCTACACCTTC. Its translation: CAWSPSGVISRGYTF. Using reference TRBV30 and TRBJ1-2 for the parts outside the CDR3, the full variable domain is SQTIHQWPATLVQPVGSPLSLECTVEGTSNPNLYWYRQAAGRGLQLLFYSVGIGQISSEVPQNLSASRPQDRQFILSSKKLLLSDSGFYLCAWSPSGVISRGYTFGSGTRLTVV.